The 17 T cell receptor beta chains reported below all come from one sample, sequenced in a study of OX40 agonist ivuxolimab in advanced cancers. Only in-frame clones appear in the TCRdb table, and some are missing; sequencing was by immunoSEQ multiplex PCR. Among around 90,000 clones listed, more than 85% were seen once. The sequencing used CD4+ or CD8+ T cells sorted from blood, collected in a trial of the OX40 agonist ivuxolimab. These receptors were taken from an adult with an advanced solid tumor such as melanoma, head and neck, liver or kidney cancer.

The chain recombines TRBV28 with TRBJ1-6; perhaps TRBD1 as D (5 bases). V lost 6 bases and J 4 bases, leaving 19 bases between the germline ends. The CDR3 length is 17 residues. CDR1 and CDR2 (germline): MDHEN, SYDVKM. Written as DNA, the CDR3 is TGTGCCAGCAGCCTCGGTTTCGGGGCCCCTTATAATTCACCCCTCCACTTT. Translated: CASSLGFGAPYNSPLHF.

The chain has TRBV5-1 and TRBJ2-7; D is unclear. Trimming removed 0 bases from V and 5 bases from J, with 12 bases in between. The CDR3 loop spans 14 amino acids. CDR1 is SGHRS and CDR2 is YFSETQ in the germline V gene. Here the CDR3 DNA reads TGCGCCAGCAGCTTGGGTTATGCTGGGGACGAGCAGTACTTC. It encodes CASSLGYAGDEQYF. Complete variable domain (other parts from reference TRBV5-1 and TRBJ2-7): KAGVTQTPRYLIKTRGQQVTLSCSPISGHRSVSWYQQTPGQGLQFLFEYFSETQRNKGNFPGRFSGRQFSNSRSEMNVSTLELGDSALYLCASSLGYAGDEQYFGPGTRLTVT.

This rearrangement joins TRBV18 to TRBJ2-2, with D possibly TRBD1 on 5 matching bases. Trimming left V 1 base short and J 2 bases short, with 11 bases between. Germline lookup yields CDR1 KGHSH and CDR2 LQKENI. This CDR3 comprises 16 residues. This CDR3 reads CASSPRQGTNTGELFF. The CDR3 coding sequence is TGTGCCAGCTCACCACGCCAGGGCACCAACACCGGGGAGCTGTTTTTT. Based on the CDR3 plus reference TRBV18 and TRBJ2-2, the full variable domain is NAGVMQNPRHLVRRRGQEARLRCSPMKGHSHVYWYRQLPEEGLKFMVYLQKENIIDESGMPKERFSAEFPKEGPSILRIQQVVRGDSAAYFCASSPRQGTNTGELFFGEGSRLTVL.

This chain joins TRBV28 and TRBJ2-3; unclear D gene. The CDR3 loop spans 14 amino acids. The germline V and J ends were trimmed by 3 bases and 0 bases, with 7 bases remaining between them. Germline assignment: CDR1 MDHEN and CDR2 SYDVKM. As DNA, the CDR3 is TGTGCCAGCAGTTTCCCCTTTAGCACAGATACGCAGTATTTT. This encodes CASSFPFSTDTQYF.

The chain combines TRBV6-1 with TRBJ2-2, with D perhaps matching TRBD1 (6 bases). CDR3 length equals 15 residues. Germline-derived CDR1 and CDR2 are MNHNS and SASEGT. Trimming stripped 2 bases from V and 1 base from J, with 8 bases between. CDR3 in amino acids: CASSEQGLNTGELFF. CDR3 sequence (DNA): TGTGCCAGCAGTGAACAGGGGCTGAACACCGGGGAGCTGTTTTTT.

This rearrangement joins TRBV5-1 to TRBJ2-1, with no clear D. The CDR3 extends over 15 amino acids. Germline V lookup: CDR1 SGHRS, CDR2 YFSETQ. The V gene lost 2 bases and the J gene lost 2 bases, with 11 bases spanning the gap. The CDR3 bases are TGCGCCAGCAGCTTTTCCGGCTCGACCTACAATGAGCAGTTCTTC. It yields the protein CASSFSGSTYNEQFF.

DNA for the CDR3: TGTGCCAGCAGCGGTACACAGGGGGTTAAAGTTTTTACGAACTATGGCTACACCTTC. Amino acids: CASSGTQGVKVFTNYGYTF. This chain uses TRBV2 with TRBJ1-2, with TRBD1 matching 8 bases. Per the germline V gene, CDR1 is SNHLY and CDR2 is FYNNEI. CDR3 size: 19 residues. V was pared by 6 bases and J by 2 bases, with 20 bases of the junction left unmatched. The full variable domain, completed using reference TRBV2 and TRBJ1-2, is EPEVTQTPSHQVTQMGQEVILRCVPISNHLYFYWYRQILGQKVEFLVSFYNNEISEKSEIFDDQFSVERPDGSNFTLKIRSTKLEDSAMYFCASSGTQGVKVFTNYGYTFGSGTRLTVV.

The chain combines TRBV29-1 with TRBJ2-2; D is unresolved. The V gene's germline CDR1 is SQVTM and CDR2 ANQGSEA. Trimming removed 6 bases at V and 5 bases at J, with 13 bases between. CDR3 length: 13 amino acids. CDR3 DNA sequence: TGCAGCGTCGGTCAGAGGCCTACCGGGGAGCTGTTTTTT. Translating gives CSVGQRPTGELFF.

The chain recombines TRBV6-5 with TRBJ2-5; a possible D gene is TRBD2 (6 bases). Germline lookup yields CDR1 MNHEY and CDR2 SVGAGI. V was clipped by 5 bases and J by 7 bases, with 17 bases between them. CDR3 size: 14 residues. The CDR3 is CASSPRLVGGTQYF. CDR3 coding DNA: TGTGCCAGCAGTCCTCGACTAGTCGGGGGGACCCAGTACTTC.

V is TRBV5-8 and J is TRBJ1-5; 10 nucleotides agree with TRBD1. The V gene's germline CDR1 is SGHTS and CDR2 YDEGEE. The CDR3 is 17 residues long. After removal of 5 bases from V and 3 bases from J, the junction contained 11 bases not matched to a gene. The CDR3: CASRWGQGQGYNQPQHF. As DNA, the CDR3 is TGTGCCAGCAGGTGGGGACAGGGACAGGGGTACAATCAGCCCCAGCATTTT.

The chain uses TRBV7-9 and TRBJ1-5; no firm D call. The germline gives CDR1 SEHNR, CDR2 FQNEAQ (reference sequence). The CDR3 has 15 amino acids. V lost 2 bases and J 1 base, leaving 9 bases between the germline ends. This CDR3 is CASSLRGGSNQPQHF. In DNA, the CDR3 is TGTGCCAGCAGCTTACGCGGAGGGAGCAATCAGCCCCAGCATTTT.

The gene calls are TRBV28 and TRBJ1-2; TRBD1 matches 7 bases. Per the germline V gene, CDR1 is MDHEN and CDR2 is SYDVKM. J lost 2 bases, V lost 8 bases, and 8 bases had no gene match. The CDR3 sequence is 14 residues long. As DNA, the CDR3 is TGTGCCAGCGTGACAGGGAACATCAACTATGGCTACACCTTC. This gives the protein CASVTGNINYGYTF.

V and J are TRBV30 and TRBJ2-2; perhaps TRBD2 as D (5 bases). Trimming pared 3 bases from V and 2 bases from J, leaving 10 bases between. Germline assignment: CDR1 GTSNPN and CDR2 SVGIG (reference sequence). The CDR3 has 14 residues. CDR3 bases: TGTGCCTGGAGGATAGCGTCTAACACCGGGGAGCTGTTTTTT. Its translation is CAWRIASNTGELFF.

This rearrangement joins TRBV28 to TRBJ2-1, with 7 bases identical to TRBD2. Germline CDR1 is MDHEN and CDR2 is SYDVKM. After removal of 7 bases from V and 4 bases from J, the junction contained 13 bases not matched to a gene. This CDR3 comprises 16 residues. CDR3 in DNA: TGTGCCAGCATCACGGGAGGCGGGGGTACTTACAATGAGCAGTTCTTC. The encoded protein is CASITGGGGTYNEQFF.

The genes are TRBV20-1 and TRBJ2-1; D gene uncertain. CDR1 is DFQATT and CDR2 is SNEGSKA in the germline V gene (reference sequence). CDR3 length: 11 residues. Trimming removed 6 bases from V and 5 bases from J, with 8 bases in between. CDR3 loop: CSAEINNEQFF. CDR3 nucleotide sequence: TGCAGTGCCGAGATTAACAATGAGCAGTTCTTC.

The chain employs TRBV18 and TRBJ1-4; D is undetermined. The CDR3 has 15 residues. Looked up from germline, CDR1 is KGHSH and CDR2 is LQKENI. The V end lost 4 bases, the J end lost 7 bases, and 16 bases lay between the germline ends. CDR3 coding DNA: TGTGCCAGCTCACTGCAGACCCCACCGAGTGAAAAACTGTTTTTT. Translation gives CASSLQTPPSEKLFF.

The CDR3 region has the DNA TGTGCCAGCAGTTTATCAGGGGTAGGATACGAGCAGTACTTC. Protein: CASSLSGVGYEQYF. The rearrangement joins TRBV28 to TRBJ2-7; D is perhaps TRBD1 (6 bases). The CDR3 extends over 14 amino acids. Germline CDR1 reads MDHEN; CDR2 reads SYDVKM. V was pared by 1 base and J by 4 bases, with 11 bases between.